The clone carrying this TCR beta chain occurred once. The repertoire was sequenced with immunoSEQ multiplex PCR; TCRdb's copy has only in-frame clones and lacks some. The sample shows about 120,000 clones, 85% to 95% of them seen only once. V dropped 6 bases and J dropped 1; count of bases not matched to a gene: 6. The CDR3 extends over 15 amino acids. Germline CDR1 and CDR2: MNHEY and SVGAGI. The record originates from a study of brain T cells in children with intractable seizures. This TCR derives from a boy in the first two years of life with hemimegalencephaly and intractable seizures. The chain has TRBV6-5 and TRBJ1-5; 7 bases fit TRBD1. Material: peripheral blood, obtained at surgery. CDR3 bases: TGTGCCAGCAGGCGGCAGGGGGGCAGCAATCAGCCCCAGCATTTT. Its translation is CASRRQGGSNQPQHF.